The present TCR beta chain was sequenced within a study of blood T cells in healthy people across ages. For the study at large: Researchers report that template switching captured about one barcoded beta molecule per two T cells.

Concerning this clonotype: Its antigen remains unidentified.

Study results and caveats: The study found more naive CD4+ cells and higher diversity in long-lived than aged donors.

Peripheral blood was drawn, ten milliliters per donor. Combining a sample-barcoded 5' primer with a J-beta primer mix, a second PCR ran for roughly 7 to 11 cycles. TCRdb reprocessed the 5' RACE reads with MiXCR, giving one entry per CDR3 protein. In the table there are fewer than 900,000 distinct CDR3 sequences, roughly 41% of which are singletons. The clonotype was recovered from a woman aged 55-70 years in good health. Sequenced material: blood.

The CDR3 reads CASSARTSQETQYF. In DNA form, the CDR3 reads TGTGCCAGCAGTGCCAGGACATCACAAGAGACCCAGTACTTC. The chain combines TRBV6-2 or TRBV6-3 with TRBJ2-5, with D maybe TRBD1 (5 bases). This CDR3 is 14 amino acids long. The germline V gene has CDR1 MNHEY and CDR2 SVGEGT. Deletions cut 5 bases from V and 2 bases from J, with 12 bases between.